Listed below are T cell receptor beta chains from one sample, sequenced in a study of CD8+ T cells in alopecia areata. Libraries were prepared by immunoSEQ multiplex PCR; TCRdb keeps only in-frame clonotypes and omits some of them. The sample lists around 140,000 clones, roughly 62% occurring once. The specimen comprised CD4+ T cells sorted from blood, sampled at week 0. These receptors originate from a human donor with alopecia areata. The CDR3 runs from the conserved cysteine through the conserved F or W. The D gene is left open where the match is weak. The listing skips clone size in some rows; elsewhere it reads once, few, many or a size class.

v_call	clone_size	d_call	j_call	cdr3_aa	cdr3_nt
TRBV2	NA	NA	TRBJ2-2	CASSVGASATGELFF	TGTGCCAGCAGTGTCGGGGCGTCGGCCACCGGGGAGCTGTTTTTT
TRBV7-9	NA	NA	TRBJ2-7	CASSQVGEQYF	TGTGCCAGCAGTCAGGTAGGAGAGCAGTACTTC
TRBV29-1	NA	NA	TRBJ2-5	CRVGTLETQYF	TGCAGGGTCGGTACTCTAGAGACCCAGTACTTC
TRBV4-2	NA	NA	TRBJ1-5	CASSQGVDQPQHF	TGTGCCAGCAGCCAAGGGGTAGATCAGCCCCAGCATTTT
TRBV28	NA	NA	TRBJ1-2	CASTPPRGDPNYGYTF	TGTGCCAGCACCCCACCTAGGGGGGATCCAAACTATGGCTACACCTTC
TRBV7-9	NA	NA	TRBJ2-7	CASSFSVAETYEQYF	TGTGCCAGCAGCTTCTCGGTGGCAGAAACCTACGAGCAGTACTTC
TRBV27	NA	NA	TRBJ1-6	CASRDQGASPLHF	TGTGCCAGCAGGGATCAAGGGGCCTCACCCCTCCACTTT
TRBV7-2	NA	TRBD1	TRBJ1-1	CASSPYRGPEAFF	TGTGCCAGCAGCCCATACAGGGGGCCTGAAGCTTTCTTT
TRBV29-1	NA	NA	TRBJ2-1	CSVGYHYNEQFF	TGCAGCGTGGGGTATCACTACAATGAGCAGTTCTTC
TRBV23-1	NA	NA	TRBJ1-5	CASSPIMRRSSFQPQHF	TGCGCCAGCAGTCCTATAATGCGACGGTCCTCTTTCCAGCCCCAGCATTTT
TRBV30	NA	NA	TRBJ1-2	CAWSVVRAGGYTF	TGTGCCTGGAGTGTGGTGAGAGCGGGGGGCTACACCTTC
TRBV30	NA	NA	TRBJ1-5	CAWSTTSNSNQPQHF	TGTGCCTGGAGTACGACTTCGAATAGCAATCAGCCCCAGCATTTT
TRBV29-1	once	TRBD2	TRBJ2-1	CSAGRLAGDNEQFF	TGCAGCGCTGGCCGACTAGCGGGGGACAATGAGCAGTTCTTC
TRBV5-1	NA	TRBD1	TRBJ1-1	CASSIQGDEAFF	TGCGCCAGCAGTATACAGGGGGATGAAGCTTTCTTT
TRBV2	NA	NA	TRBJ2-5	CASSARGQETQYF	TGTGCCAGCAGTGCCAGGGGTCAAGAGACCCAGTACTTC
TRBV19	NA	NA	TRBJ2-7	CASSTRGSSYEQYF	TGTGCCAGTAGTACCCGGGGATCCTCCTACGAGCAGTACTTC
TRBV7-8	NA	NA	TRBJ2-2	CASSLALVSGGRGELFF	TGTGCCAGCAGCTTAGCCCTCGTTAGCGGTGGTAGAGGGGAGCTGTTTTTT
TRBV7-2	medium-sized	NA	TRBJ2-4	CASSFLRDIQYF	TGTGCCAGCAGCTTTTTGCGGGACATTCAGTACTTC
TRBV30	NA	NA	TRBJ1-2	CAWTLGPGRNYGYTF	TGTGCCTGGACGCTAGGGCCAGGGAGAAACTATGGCTACACCTTC
TRBV29-1	NA	NA	TRBJ2-7	CSVRQSYEQYF	TGCAGCGTTAGACAGTCCTACGAGCAGTACTTC
TRBV7-9	few	TRBD1	TRBJ2-5	CASTQPGGTGGRETQYF	TGTGCCAGCACCCAACCCGGAGGGACAGGGGGTAGGGAGACCCAGTACTTC
TRBV2	NA	TRBD2	TRBJ2-5	CASRRGEETQYF	TGTGCCAGCAGGCGGGGGGAAGAGACCCAGTACTTC
TRBV5-4	NA	NA	TRBJ1-2	CASSASNYGYTF	TGTGCCAGCAGCGCCAGTAACTATGGCTACACCTTC
TRBV29-1	NA	NA	TRBJ2-5	CSVRRAAAQYF	TGCAGCGTAAGGCGAGCTGCGGCCCAGTACTTC
TRBV7-2	few	NA	TRBJ2-1	CATSGLGDNEQFF	TGTGCCACCTCCGGGCTGGGGGACAATGAGCAGTTCTTC
TRBV7-2	many	NA	TRBJ2-1	CASSLGTYNEQFF	TGTGCCAGCAGCTTAGGCACCTACAATGAGCAGTTCTTC
TRBV12-5	NA	NA	TRBJ2-3	CASVTDLGRTDTQYF	TGTGCTAGTGTTACCGACTTGGGAAGAACAGATACGCAGTATTTT
TRBV28	NA	NA	TRBJ1-1	CATNTDGSRGTEAFF	TGTGCCACGAATACCGACGGTTCCCGAGGCACTGAAGCTTTCTTT
TRBV5-4	NA	NA	TRBJ2-5	CASSPGGGVLETQYF	TGTGCCAGCAGCCCCGGCGGGGGCGTTCTCGAGACCCAGTACTTC
TRBV6-5	NA	NA	TRBJ2-3	CASRARHGATDTQYF	TGTGCCAGCAGAGCCCGACACGGGGCGACAGATACGCAGTATTTT
TRBV4-1	few	TRBD1	TRBJ2-3	CASSHADRGPSDTQYF	TGCGCCAGCAGCCACGCGGACAGGGGGCCCTCAGATACGCAGTATTTT
TRBV21-1	few	NA	TRBJ2-7	CASSKADRQGAGEQYF	TGTGCCAGCAGCAAAGCGGACCGACAGGGGGCGGGGGAGCAGTACTTC
TRBV5-4	few	TRBD2	TRBJ2-2	CASSPVLSSGGATGELFF	TGTGCCAGCAGCCCAGTCCTATCTAGCGGGGGGGCCACCGGGGAGCTGTTTTTT
TRBV27	NA	NA	TRBJ1-4	CASSFWGAHEKLFF	TGTGCCAGCAGTTTTTGGGGGGCGCATGAAAAACTGTTTTTT
TRBV2	NA	NA	TRBJ1-1	CATRYQSF	TGTGCCACCCGTTACCAATCCTTT
TRBV5-1	few	NA	TRBJ1-1	CASRETTEAFF	TGCGCCAGCAGAGAGACGACTGAAGCTTTCTTT
TRBV27	NA	NA	TRBJ1-1	CASSLTDRTEAFF	TGTGCCAGCAGTTTAACAGATCGCACTGAAGCTTTCTTT
TRBV5-1	NA	TRBD2	TRBJ2-5	CASSLAKAGVETQYF	TGCGCCAGCAGCTTGGCCAAAGCGGGGGTTGAGACCCAGTACTTC
TRBV29-1	NA	TRBD2	TRBJ2-5	CSVGPSGEETQYF	TGCAGCGTTGGGCCTAGCGGGGAGGAGACCCAGTACTTC
TRBV7-2	few	TRBD1	TRBJ2-4	CASSFTPAGDRAYF	TGTGCCAGCAGCTTCACCCCAGCTGGGGACAGAGCCTACTTC
TRBV25-1	once	TRBD1	TRBJ1-6	CASSQTGVNSPLHF	TGTGCCAGCAGCCAAACAGGGGTGAATTCACCCCTCCACTTT
TRBV11-2	NA	NA	TRBJ2-5	CASSLVVGGAQETQYF	TGTGCCAGCAGCTTAGTCGTGGGCGGGGCCCAAGAGACCCAGTACTTC
TRBV28	NA	NA	TRBJ2-3	CAIQLAPSTDTQYF	TGTGCCATCCAACTGGCCCCCTCCACAGATACGCAGTATTTT
TRBV30	NA	TRBD1	TRBJ1-1	CAWSAGGNTEAFF	TGTGCCTGGAGTGCAGGGGGCAACACTGAAGCTTTCTTT
TRBV7-9	NA	NA	TRBJ1-2	CASGFPGVGYTF	TGTGCCAGCGGGTTCCCTGGGGTCGGCTACACCTTC
TRBV5-6	NA	NA	TRBJ2-7	CASSVSGYEQYF	TGTGCCAGCAGCGTAAGCGGTTACGAGCAGTACTTC
TRBV2	NA	TRBD1	TRBJ2-1	CASGRDRGLDEQFF	TGTGCCAGCGGCCGGGACAGGGGGCTCGATGAGCAGTTCTTC
TRBV29-1	NA	TRBD1	TRBJ1-5	CSVVTGGVGQPQHF	TGCAGCGTTGTAACAGGGGGAGTCGGTCAGCCCCAGCATTTT
TRBV25-1	once	NA	TRBJ1-1	CASSGRRTEAFF	TGTGCCAGCAGTGGACGGCGCACTGAAGCTTTCTTT
TRBV9	few	NA	TRBJ2-7	CASSAADEQYF	TGTGCCAGCAGCGCTGCGGACGAGCAGTACTTC
TRBV7-9	NA	NA	TRBJ2-5	CASSHPTLDIETQYF	TGTGCCAGCAGCCACCCCACACTGGACATTGAGACCCAGTACTTC
TRBV29-1	few	NA	TRBJ2-3	CSVGLWQYF	TGCAGCGTCGGACTCTGGCAGTATTTT
TRBV7-2	NA	NA	TRBJ2-1	CASSLAHQAYNEQFF	TGTGCCAGCAGCTTAGCTCATCAAGCCTACAATGAGCAGTTCTTC
TRBV5-1	NA	NA	TRBJ2-2	CASSYRDTANTGELFF	TGCGCCAGCAGCTACCGGGACACTGCGAACACCGGGGAGCTGTTTTTT
TRBV10-3	NA	NA	TRBJ1-2	CATLGVNVRGYTF	TGTGCCACCCTGGGTGTTAATGTCCGCGGCTACACCTTC
TRBV29-1	few	TRBD1	TRBJ2-7	CSVGGTGGYEQYF	TGCAGCGTTGGAGGGACAGGGGGATACGAGCAGTACTTC
TRBV7-9	few	NA	TRBJ2-7	CASSLETGGQYF	TGTGCCAGCAGCTTGGAGACTGGGGGGCAGTACTTC
TRBV19	few	NA	TRBJ1-1	CASSISLALRDTEAFF	TGTGCCAGTAGTATCTCCCTGGCCCTTCGGGACACTGAAGCTTTCTTT
TRBV11-2	few	TRBD2	TRBJ2-1	CASSLLSGVYNEQFF	TGTGCCAGCAGCTTACTGAGCGGGGTGTACAATGAGCAGTTCTTC